Following are 26 T cell receptor beta chains from one sample sequenced in a study of blood T cell repertoires in COVID-19. Data came from immunoSEQ multiplex PCR; TCRdb stores just in-frame clones and leaves some out. The sample shows about 100,000 clones, roughly 88% of them seen only once. The sample consisted of peripheral blood. These receptor sequences come from a human donor in a cohort sampled during active COVID-19.

This clone appeared once. For the CDR3, the DNA is TGTGCCAGCAGTTACTCGACAGGAAACAATCAGCCCCAGCATTTT. Its protein is CASSYSTGNNQPQHF. The V gene is TRBV6-6, the J gene TRBJ1-5; D possibly corresponds to TRBD1 (6 bases). Germline V gene lookup returns CDR1 MNHNY and CDR2 SVGAGI (reference sequence). V lost 0 bases, J lost 3 bases, and 9 bases lay in between. The CDR3 has 15 residues.

CDR3 residues: CASSDTNRNTEAFF. DNA of the CDR3: TGTGCCAGCAGTGACACCAACAGGAACACTGAAGCTTTCTTT. V is TRBV6-4 and J is TRBJ1-1, with D hard to call. Looked up from germline, CDR1 is MRHNA and CDR2 is SNTAGT. Trimming stripped 2 bases from V and 1 base from J, with 8 bases between. This CDR3 has 14 residues.

In its sample, this clone was seen once. The V gene is TRBV6-2 or TRBV6-3, the J gene TRBJ2-1, with TRBD2 matching 9 bases. The germline CDR1 and CDR2 sequences are MNHEY and SVGEGT. The CDR3 extends over 15 amino acids. Trimming took 5 bases from V and 0 from J; bases not matched to a gene: 2. Here the CDR3 DNA reads TGTGCCAGCAGTGATAGCGGGAGCTCCTACAATGAGCAGTTCTTC. Its translation is CASSDSGSSYNEQFF.

The chain combines TRBV28 with TRBJ2-7; possibly TRBD1 for D (5 bases). Trimming took off 3 bases at V and 8 bases at J, with 11 bases between the two ends. Germline V gene sequence: CDR1 MDHEN, CDR2 SYDVKM. This CDR3 is built from 12 residues. CDR3 region: CASSFETVQQYF. Written as DNA, the CDR3 is TGTGCCAGCAGTTTCGAGACAGTGCAGCAGTACTTC.

J is TRBJ2-1 and V is TRBV5-1; D unresolved. The germline CDR1 and CDR2 sequences are SGHRS and YFSETQ. V gave up 1 base and J gave up 7 bases, with 6 bases separating them. CDR3 length: 12 residues. CDR3 sequence: CASSLQWNEQFF. As DNA, the CDR3 is TGCGCCAGCAGCTTGCAGTGGAATGAGCAGTTCTTC. Drawing the rest from reference TRBV5-1 and TRBJ2-1, the complete variable domain is KAGVTQTPRYLIKTRGQQVTLSCSPISGHRSVSWYQQTPGQGLQFLFEYFSETQRNKGNFPGRFSGRQFSNSRSEMNVSTLELGDSALYLCASSLQWNEQFFGPGTRLTVL.

The chain couples TRBV6-1 to TRBJ1-5, with unresolved D. Trimming shortened V by 2 bases and J by 3 bases, and 5 bases separated the two germline ends. The germline V gene encodes CDR1 MNHNS and CDR2 SASEGT. The CDR3 is 13 amino acids. In nucleotides, the CDR3 is TGTGCCAGCAGTGAAAGACTCAATCAGCCCCAGCATTTT. Translated: CASSERLNQPQHF.

The rearrangement links TRBV19 to TRBJ2-1; 8 nucleotides align to TRBD2. V dropped 10 bases and J dropped 9; count of bases not matched to a gene: 11. The CDR3 has 13 residues. Germline V gene data show CDR1 as LNHDA and CDR2 as SQIVND (reference sequence). As DNA, the CDR3 is TGTGCCACGGAGCGGGAGTTTCGGGGTGAGCAGTTCTTC. Encoded protein: CATEREFRGEQFF.

Concerning this clone itself: The junction does not match germline at one end; this may be a read error. At the DNA level, this CDR3 is encoded by other sequences in the same sample as well. The chain joins TRBV12-3 or TRBV12-4 to TRBJ2-1; 8 bases are shared with TRBD2. The CDR3 spans 12 residues. The CDR3 DNA reads as TGTGCCATAGGGACTAGGGCAAATGAGCAATTCTTC. Its protein product is CAIGTRANEQFF.

The CDR3 DNA is TGTGCCAGCAGCAAAGTTTGGACAGGAAGGTCTGGAAACACCATATATTTT. Its protein product is CASSKVWTGRSGNTIYF. The chain couples TRBV14 to TRBJ1-3; 7 nucleotides agree with TRBD1. This CDR3 comprises 17 residues. V lost 5 bases to trimming and J lost 1 base; unmatched junction nucleotides: 11. Germline V lookup: CDR1 SGHDN, CDR2 FVKESK.

The chain uses TRBV4-3 and TRBJ2-3, with a weak D call TRBD2 (6 bases). The CDR3 totals 15 residues. The V gene's germline CDR1 is LGHNA and CDR2 YSLEER. The germline V and J ends were trimmed by 1 base and 3 bases, with 11 bases remaining between them. CDR3 nucleotide sequence: TGCGCCAGCAGCCAAGTAGCGCGGGGTACAGATACGCAGTATTTT. Residues: CASSQVARGTDTQYF.

The gene calls are TRBV28 and TRBJ1-3; unclear D gene. CDR1 and CDR2 from the germline V gene are MDHEN and SYDVKM. The V end was cut by 5 bases, the J end by 4 bases, with 12 bases between. This CDR3 has 14 amino acids. The CDR3, as DNA: TGTGCCAGCAGTCTTACTGGAGGGGGAAACACCATATATTTT. Protein product: CASSLTGGGNTIYF.

The chain uses TRBV5-4 and TRBJ2-3; unclear D gene. From germline, CDR1 is SGHNT and CDR2 YYREEE (reference sequence). The germline V and J ends were trimmed by 2 bases and 1 base, with 5 bases remaining between them. The CDR3 has 13 residues. The chain's CDR3 is CASSFRGTDTQYF. CDR3 bases: TGTGCCAGCAGCTTCCGGGGCACAGATACGCAGTATTTT.

The genes are TRBV2 and TRBJ1-4; D may be TRBD1 (6 bases). The CDR3 runs 14 residues. The V end was cut by 6 bases, the J end by 8 bases, with 16 bases between. Per the germline V gene, CDR1 is SNHLY and CDR2 is FYNNEI. The CDR3 here is CASSKTGLGEKLFF. CDR3 DNA sequence: TGTGCCAGCAGCAAGACAGGATTAGGGGAAAAACTGTTTTTT.

The chain couples TRBV28 to TRBJ1-2; tentative D call: TRBD1 (6 bases). This CDR3 region has 12 residues. The V gene's germline CDR1 is MDHEN and CDR2 SYDVKM. V shed 6 bases and J shed 5 bases, with 10 bases lying between them. CDR3 sequence reads: CASRLQGYGYTF. The CDR3 DNA follows: TGTGCCAGCAGGTTACAGGGTTATGGCTACACCTTC.

This chain connects TRBV19 to TRBJ1-5; the match to TRBD1 covers 7 bases. The CDR3 is 18 amino acids. V shed 0 bases and J 3 bases; nucleotides not matched to a gene: 11. The V gene's germline CDR1 is LNHDA and CDR2 SQIVND (reference sequence). For the CDR3, the DNA is TGTGCCAGTAGTATAGATGGCCCCGGACAGGTATACAATCAGCCCCAGCATTTT. This sequence encodes CASSIDGPGQVYNQPQHF.

The chain recombines TRBV10-1 with TRBJ2-3; 15 bases fit TRBD2. CDR3 length equals 16 residues. Trimming at V came to 3 bases and at J to 8 bases, leaving 6 bases not matched to a gene. Germline CDR1 is WNHNN and CDR2 is SYGVQD (reference sequence). The chain's CDR3 is CASSDLGLAGGGTQYF. The CDR3 bases are TGCGCCAGCAGTGACCTGGGACTAGCGGGAGGTGGTACGCAGTATTTT.

The rearrangement links TRBV11-3 to TRBJ1-6; no clear D. This CDR3 has 13 amino acids. In germline, CDR1 is SGHNT, CDR2 YENEEA. V was clipped by 5 bases and J by 10 bases, with 12 bases between them. For the CDR3, the DNA is TGTGCCAGCAGCCGTGAGTTTCGATCACCCCTCCACTTT. Translating it yields CASSREFRSPLHF.

The rearrangement links TRBV11-3 to TRBJ2-7, with TRBD2 identical over 7 bases. V shed 5 bases and J 6 bases; nucleotides not matched to a gene: 7. Germline CDR1 SGHNT, CDR2 YENEEA. The CDR3 is 13 residues long. The DNA for the CDR3 is TGTGCCAGCAGCCCGGCGGGCGGGGGCGAGCAGTACTTC. It translates to CASSPAGGGEQYF.

The V call is TRBV7-2, the J call TRBJ2-3; tentative D call: TRBD1 (6 bases). The V end was cut by 7 bases, the J end by 3 bases, with 20 bases between. The CDR3 has 16 amino acids. Germline values: CDR1 SGHTA, CDR2 FQGNSA. CDR3 nucleotides: TGTGCCAGCAACCCCCGGCGCTGGGGGCGAACAGATACGCAGTATTTT. This codes for CASNPRRWGRTDTQYF.

This clone was seen only once. The chain links TRBV7-6 to TRBJ2-7; a weak D match, TRBD2 (7 bases). V was trimmed by 4 bases and J by 2 bases, leaving 21 bases between them. This CDR3 contains 17 residues. The V gene's germline CDR1 is SGHVS and CDR2 FNYEAQ. The chain's CDR3 is CASSSPGGPKGPYEQYF. In nucleotides, the CDR3 is TGTGCCAGCAGCTCCCCGGGGGGCCCCAAGGGTCCCTACGAGCAGTACTTC.

This clone was found a few times. This CDR3 is CAIQDSCLDPGNTIYF. The DNA of the CDR3 is TGCGCCATACAGGACAGTTGCCTTGATCCTGGAAACACCATATATTTT. The chain has TRBV10-1 and TRBJ1-3; D may be TRBD1 (6 bases). Germline V gene data show CDR1 as WNHNN and CDR2 as SYGVQD (reference sequence). Trimming cost V 10 bases and J 2 bases, with 21 bases left between them. The CDR3 has 16 amino acids.

The CDR3 reads CASSLIGQEGQPQHF. The DNA for the CDR3 is TGTGCCAGCAGTTTAATAGGACAGGAAGGTCAGCCCCAGCATTTT. The chain combines TRBV28 with TRBJ1-5, with 7 positions matching TRBD1. The trim removed 2 bases at V and 6 bases at J, leaving 7 bases unmatched. Germline lookup yields CDR1 MDHEN and CDR2 SYDVKM. This CDR3 spans 15 amino acids.

The chain has TRBV18 and TRBJ1-2; 9 nucleotides match TRBD1. Trimming cost V 6 bases and J 7 bases; bases outside gene matches: 24. CDR1 KGHSH and CDR2 LQKENI come from the germline V gene. The CDR3 covers 19 residues. The CDR3 nucleotides are TGTGCCAGCTCCCCTTATCAGTTGGACAGGGGAGTTTCGGAGCGTGGCTACACCTTC. Translating gives CASSPYQLDRGVSERGYTF.

This sequence joins TRBV15 and TRBJ2-2; no firm D call. Trimming pared 8 bases from V and 2 bases from J, leaving 18 bases between. The V gene's germline CDR1 is LNHNV and CDR2 YYDKDF (reference sequence). The CDR3 extends over 16 amino acids. The CDR3 protein is CATQKQTVFNTGELFF. CDR3 nucleotides: TGTGCCACCCAAAAACAAACAGTCTTCAACACCGGGGAGCTGTTTTTT.

J is TRBJ1-1 and V is TRBV19; D uncertain. The V gene's germline CDR1 is LNHDA and CDR2 SQIVND (reference sequence). The CDR3 loop spans 17 amino acids. Trimming shortened V by 3 bases and J by 0 bases, and 17 bases separated the two germline ends. Here the CDR3 DNA reads TGTGCCAGTAGTATCCTTTCGGTCAGGACTATGAACACTGAAGCTTTCTTT. Translating it yields CASSILSVRTMNTEAFF.

The genes are TRBV18 and TRBJ2-7, with 9 bases fitting TRBD1. Per germline, CDR1 KGHSH and CDR2 LQKENI. The CDR3 loop spans 14 amino acids. The trim removed 2 bases at V and 3 bases at J, leaving 2 bases unmatched. CDR3 amino acids: CASSPTGQGYEQYF. The CDR3 DNA reads as TGTGCCAGCTCACCAACGGGACAGGGCTACGAGCAGTACTTC.